This TCR beta chain comes out of a study of T cell clusters in autoimmune cytopenias. TRB amplification used approximately 250 ng of peripheral blood genomic DNA. Multiplex touch-down PCR amplified TRB using TRB-A and TRB-B pools in one tube. From its re-call of the multiplex PCR reads, TCRdb lists each CDR3 protein once, without DNA. This repertoire comprises about 7,500 distinct CDR3 sequences; its ten largest clones make up 31%. The CDR3 runs to 13 residues. Measured by frequency, this clonotype is medium-sized. The same data also contributed to another study, on T cell repertoires in aging, cancer and after chemotherapy.

Sequences were obtained from peripheral blood. The rearrangement uses TRBV12-3 or TRBV12-4 and TRBJ1-1. The clonotype was recovered from a human donor with an autoimmune cytopenia or autoimmune hepatitis (not recorded which). The CDR3 sequence is CASSLYMNTEAFF.